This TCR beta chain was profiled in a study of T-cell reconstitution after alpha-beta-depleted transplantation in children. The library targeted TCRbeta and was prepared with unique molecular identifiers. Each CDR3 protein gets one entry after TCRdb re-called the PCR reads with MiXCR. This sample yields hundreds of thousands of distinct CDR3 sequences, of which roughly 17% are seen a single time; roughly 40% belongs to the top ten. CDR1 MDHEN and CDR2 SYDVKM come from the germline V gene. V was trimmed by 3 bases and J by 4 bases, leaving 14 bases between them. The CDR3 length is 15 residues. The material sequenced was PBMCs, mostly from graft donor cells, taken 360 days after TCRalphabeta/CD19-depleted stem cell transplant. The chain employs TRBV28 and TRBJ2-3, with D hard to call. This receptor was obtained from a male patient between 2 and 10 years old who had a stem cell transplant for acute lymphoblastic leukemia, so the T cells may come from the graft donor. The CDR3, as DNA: TGTGCCAGCAGTTTGGGTCCGGTGGGCGCAGATACGCAGTATTTT. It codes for CASSLGPVGADTQYF. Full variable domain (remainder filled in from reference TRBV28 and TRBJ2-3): DVKVTQSSRYLVKRTGEKVFLECVQDMDHENMFWYRQDPGLGLRLIYFSYDVKMKEKGDIPEGYSVSREKKERFSLILESASTNQTSMYLCASSLGPVGADTQYFGPGTRLTVL.